The 19 T cell receptor beta chains reported below all come from one sample, sequenced in a study of vaccination and CD4 T cells after COVID-19. CD4+ T cells that had been cultured provided DNA sequenced with the Oncomine TCR Beta short-read assay. TCRdb ran MiXCR on the PCR reads and lists one entry per CDR3 protein. This sample carries about 10,000 distinct CDR3 sequences, approximately 75% of them seen once, and the ten largest clones take under 9.5%. Specified treatment: roughly 10-day PBMC culture with coronavirus spike peptide pools or control peptides (ViraFEST assay). Their specific antigens are unknown. The sample taken for sequencing was CD4+ T cells from blood, cultured in vitro. These receptors all stem from a human donor who had recovered from COVID-19.

The table lists this clonotype with a few counts. The chain uses TRBV18 and TRBJ2-3; no reliable D call. The CDR3 length is 13 residues. V lost 1 base, J lost 1 base, and 3 bases lay in between. Germline CDR1 KGHSH, CDR2 LQKENI. CDR3 region: CASSPRRTDTQYF. In nucleotides, the CDR3 is TGTGCCAGCTCACCACGCCGCACAGATACGCAGTATTTT. Based on the CDR3 plus reference TRBV18 and TRBJ2-3, the full variable domain is NAGVMQNPRHLVRRRGQEARLRCSPMKGHSHVYWYRQLPEEGLKFMVYLQKENIIDESGMPKERFSAEFPKEGPSILRIQQVVRGDSAAYFCASSPRRTDTQYFGPGTRLTVL.

The chain couples TRBV7-9 to TRBJ1-5; a possible D gene is TRBD1 (6 bases). The V and J ends lost 6 bases and 1 base respectively, with 13 bases between them. Germline CDR1 SEHNR, CDR2 FQNEAQ (reference sequence). The CDR3 is made up of 15 amino acids. CDR3 sequence: CASSPGELSNQPQHF. DNA for the CDR3: TGTGCCAGCAGTCCAGGGGAGTTGAGCAATCAGCCCCAGCATTTT.

The chain is built from TRBV20-1 and TRBJ2-3, with a weak D call TRBD1 (6 bases). CDR3 size: 17 residues. CDR1 is DFQATT, CDR2 SNEGSKA, per germline (reference sequence). Trimming pared 8 bases from V and 6 bases from J, leaving 30 bases between. The DNA for the CDR3 is TGCAGTACCCCTCGACCGTCAGGGGATGTTTATAGGGATACGCAGTATTTT. The encoded protein is CSTPRPSGDVYRDTQYF.

This clonotype qualifies as large. J is TRBJ2-5 and V is TRBV7-2; possibly TRBD1 or TRBD2 for D (5 bases each). Germline V gene data show CDR1 as SGHTA and CDR2 as FQGNSA. The CDR3 is 16 residues long. The ends were cut back, 3 bases at V and 5 bases at J, with 19 bases in the middle. The CDR3: CASSFTPGPAGETQYF. As DNA, the CDR3 is TGTGCCAGCAGCTTTACACCGGGACCAGCAGGTGAGACCCAGTACTTC.

By share, this clonotype counts as medium-sized. This chain uses TRBV25-1 with TRBJ1-5; tentatively, D is TRBD1 (6 bases). The CDR3 consists of 14 residues. V lost 6 bases, J lost 6 bases, and 15 bases lay in between. CDR1 MGHDK and CDR2 SYGVNS come from the germline V gene. The chain's CDR3 is CASSGGGVGQPQHF. The CDR3 coding sequence is TGTGCCAGCAGCGGGGGCGGGGTTGGTCAGCCCCAGCATTTT.

The rearrangement joins TRBV7-2 to TRBJ2-5; TRBD1 aligns across 7 bases. The length of the CDR3 is 12 residues. The trim removed 5 bases at V and 5 bases at J, leaving 2 bases unmatched. Germline CDR1 and CDR2: SGHTA and FQGNSA. Here the CDR3 DNA reads TGTGCCAGCAGCCGCAGGGGGGAGACCCAGTACTTC. Translating gives CASSRRGETQYF.

J is TRBJ1-5 and V is TRBV20-1; the match to TRBD1 covers 9 bases. Germline CDR1 and CDR2: DFQATT and SNEGSKA (reference sequence). V lost 4 bases to trimming and J lost 7 bases; unmatched junction nucleotides: 8. The CDR3 spans 14 residues. The CDR3 DNA follows: TGCAGTGCTAAACGGGGACAGGGAGGGCAGCCCCAGCATTTT. Residues: CSAKRGQGGQPQHF.

The chain links TRBV10-1 to TRBJ2-1; 11 bases are a match to TRBD2. The germline gives CDR1 WNHNN, CDR2 SYGVQD (reference sequence). The ends lost 5 bases at V and 6 bases at J; junction bases unmatched: 3. This CDR3 has 14 amino acids. CDR3 protein: CASSLAGGSNEQFF. CDR3 sequence (DNA): TGCGCCAGCAGTTTAGCGGGAGGGTCCAATGAGCAGTTCTTC.

The rearrangement links TRBV20-1 to TRBJ1-1; the D is unclear. In germline, CDR1 is DFQATT, CDR2 SNEGSKA (reference sequence). The CDR3 totals 11 residues. The CDR3 DNA reads TGCACATGGAACCGAAACACTGAAGCTTTCTTT. It is translated as CTWNRNTEAFF.

By sample share, this clonotype is medium-sized. V usage is TRBV20-1 and J usage is TRBJ2-6; 11 bases are shared with TRBD2. V lost 1 base, J lost 0 bases, and 11 bases stayed unmatched. The germline gives CDR1 DFQATT, CDR2 SNEGSKA (reference sequence). The CDR3 contains 20 residues. CDR3 in amino acids: CSARVLRLAGGVSGANVLTF. CDR3 DNA: TGCAGTGCTAGAGTGTTGAGGCTAGCGGGAGGAGTCTCTGGGGCCAACGTCCTGACTTTC.

The V and J genes are TRBV4-1 and TRBJ2-2; D remains ambiguous. Germline CDR1 reads MGHRA; CDR2 reads YSYEKL. Deletions cut 1 base from V and 2 bases from J, with 11 bases between. This CDR3 region has 16 residues. DNA of the CDR3: TGCGCCAGCAGCCAAGGAATAGGGATAAACACCGGGGAGCTGTTTTTT. This translates into CASSQGIGINTGELFF.

V is TRBV15 and J is TRBJ2-5; TRBD2 agrees at 7 bases. CDR1 and CDR2 from the germline V gene are LNHNV and YYDKDF (reference sequence). The CDR3 runs to 13 residues. The ends lost 0 bases at V and 7 bases at J; junction bases unmatched: 2. The CDR3 coding sequence is TGTGCCACCAGCAGAGATGGGAGGGGGACCCAGTACTTC. Translated, it gives CATSRDGRGTQYF. The entire variable domain, with the rest obtained from reference TRBV15 and TRBJ2-5, is as follows: DAMVIQNPRYQVTQFGKPVTLSCSQTLNHNVMYWYQQKSSQAPKLLFHYYDKDFNNEADTPDNFQSRRPNTSFCFLDIRSPGLGDTAMYLCATSRDGRGTQYFGPGTRLLVL.

The chain uses TRBV19 and TRBJ2-1; 9 bases fit TRBD2. The ends lost 4 bases at V and 2 bases at J; junction bases unmatched: 6. The length of the CDR3 is 16 residues. Germline V gene lookup returns CDR1 LNHDA and CDR2 SQIVND (reference sequence). The CDR3 coding sequence is TGTGCCAGTAGTAGTACTAGCGGGCCACCCTACAATGAGCAGTTCTTC. This encodes CASSSTSGPPYNEQFF.

This clonotype has a handful of counts. CDR3 region: CSVVMAGSKANYGYTF. Written as DNA, the CDR3 is TGCAGTGTCGTAATGGCCGGGTCGAAAGCTAACTATGGCTACACCTTC. The chain carries TRBV20-1 and TRBJ1-2; no clear D. With 7 bases removed from V and 0 bases from J, the gap between germline ends came to 21 bases. CDR1 and CDR2 (germline): DFQATT, SNEGSKA (reference sequence). CDR3 size: 16 residues.

The rearrangement uses TRBV28 and TRBJ1-5; perhaps TRBD1 as D (5 bases). CDR3 size: 15 residues. The ends were cut back, 3 bases at V and 4 bases at J, with 13 bases in the middle. The germline CDR1 and CDR2 sequences are MDHEN and SYDVKM. The CDR3 nucleotides read TGTGCCAGCAGTTTTCTGGGGGAGGGAAATCAGCCCCAGCATTTT. It translates to CASSFLGEGNQPQHF.

This chain joins TRBV7-8 and TRBJ1-4; D call uncertain. Germline assignment: CDR1 SGHVS and CDR2 FQNEAQ. Trimming stripped 1 base from V and 7 bases from J, with 10 bases between. CDR3 size: 14 residues. The CDR3 sequence is CASSLEMAGEKLFF. The CDR3 nucleotides are TGTGCCAGCAGCTTAGAGATGGCGGGTGAAAAACTGTTTTTT. The whole variable domain, remainder taken from reference TRBV7-8 and TRBJ1-4, is GAGVSQSPRYKVAKRGQDVALRCDPISGHVSLFWYQQALGQGPEFLTYFQNEAQLDKSGLPSDRFFAERPEGSVSTLKIQRTQQEDSAVYLCASSLEMAGEKLFFGSGTQLSVL.

This chain links TRBV6-1 with TRBJ2-5; D gene uncertain. V lost 6 bases and J lost 2, with 13 bases in between. Germline CDR1 and CDR2: MNHNS and SASEGT. This CDR3 comprises 14 residues. CDR3 in amino acids: CASRKGEGQETQYF. The CDR3 DNA is TGTGCCAGCAGAAAAGGCGAAGGGCAAGAGACCCAGTACTTC.

This clonotype was detected only once. The rearrangement uses TRBV30 and TRBJ2-7; no firm D call. Germline V gene sequence: CDR1 GTSNPN, CDR2 SVGIG (reference sequence). The CDR3 has 13 residues. The V and J ends lost 5 bases and 0 bases respectively, with 11 bases between them. This CDR3 reads CAWRRLYSYEQYF. CDR3 DNA sequence: TGTGCCTGGCGTAGGCTTTACTCCTACGAGCAGTACTTC.

This chain links TRBV15 with TRBJ2-7; 7 bases agree with TRBD1. This CDR3 contains 16 residues. The V gene end was trimmed by 1 base and the J gene end by 3 bases; junction bases not matched to a gene: 9. Germline V CDR1 and CDR2: LNHNV, YYDKDF (reference sequence). The CDR3 sequence is CATSRVFGQGDYEQYF. The CDR3 DNA sequence: TGTGCCACCAGCAGAGTGTTCGGTCAGGGGGACTACGAGCAGTACTTC. Full variable domain (rest looked up from reference TRBV15 and TRBJ2-7): DAMVIQNPRYQVTQFGKPVTLSCSQTLNHNVMYWYQQKSSQAPKLLFHYYDKDFNNEADTPDNFQSRRPNTSFCFLDIRSPGLGDTAMYLCATSRVFGQGDYEQYFGPGTRLTVT.